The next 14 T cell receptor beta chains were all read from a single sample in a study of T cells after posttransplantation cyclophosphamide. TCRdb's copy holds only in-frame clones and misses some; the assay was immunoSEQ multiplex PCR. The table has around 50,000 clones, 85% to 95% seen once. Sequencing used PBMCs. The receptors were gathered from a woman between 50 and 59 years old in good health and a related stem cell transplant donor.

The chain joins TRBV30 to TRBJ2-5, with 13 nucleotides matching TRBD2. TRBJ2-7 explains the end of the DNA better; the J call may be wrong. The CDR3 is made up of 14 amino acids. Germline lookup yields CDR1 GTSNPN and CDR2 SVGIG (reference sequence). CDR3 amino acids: CAWSGLAGAYEQYF. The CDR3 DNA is TGTGCCTGGAGCGGACTAGCGGGAGCTTACGAGCAGTACTTC.

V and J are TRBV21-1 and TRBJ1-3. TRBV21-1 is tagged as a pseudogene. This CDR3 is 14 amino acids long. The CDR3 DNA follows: TGTGCCAGCAGCAACGGGTGGTCTGGAAACACCATATATTTT. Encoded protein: CASSNGWSGNTIYF.

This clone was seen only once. CDR3 residues: CASSDWTGRVGNTEAFF. CDR3 nucleotides: TGTGCCAGTAGTGATTGGACAGGGAGGGTGGGGAACACTGAAGCTTTCTTT. This chain connects TRBV19 to TRBJ1-1, with 8 bases identical to TRBD1. Germline V lookup: CDR1 LNHDA, CDR2 SQIVND (reference sequence). The CDR3 consists of 17 residues. J gave up 1 base and V 5 bases, and 12 bases lay outside the gene matches.

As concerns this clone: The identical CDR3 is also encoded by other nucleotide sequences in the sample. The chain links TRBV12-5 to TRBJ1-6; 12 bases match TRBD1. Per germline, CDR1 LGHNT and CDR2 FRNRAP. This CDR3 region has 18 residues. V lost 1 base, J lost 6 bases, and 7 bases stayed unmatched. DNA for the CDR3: TGTGCTAGTGGTTTGGGCCGGGACAGGGGGCTTGTTAATTCACCCCTCCACTTT. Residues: CASGLGRDRGLVNSPLHF.

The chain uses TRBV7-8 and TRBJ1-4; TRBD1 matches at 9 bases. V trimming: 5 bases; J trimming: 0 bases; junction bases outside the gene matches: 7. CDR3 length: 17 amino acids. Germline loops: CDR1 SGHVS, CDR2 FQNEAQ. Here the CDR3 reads CASSRDREDATNEKLFF. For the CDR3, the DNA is TGTGCCAGCAGCCGGGACAGGGAGGATGCAACTAATGAAAAACTGTTTTTT.

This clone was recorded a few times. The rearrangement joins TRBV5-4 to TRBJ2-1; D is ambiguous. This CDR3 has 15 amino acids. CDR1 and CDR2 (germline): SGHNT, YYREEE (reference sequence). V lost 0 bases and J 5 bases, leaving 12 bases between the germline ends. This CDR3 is CASSLVAGFDNEQFF. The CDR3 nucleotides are TGTGCCAGCAGCTTGGTGGCCGGGTTCGACAATGAGCAGTTCTTC. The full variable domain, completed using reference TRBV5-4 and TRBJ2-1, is ETGVTQSPTHLIKTRGQQVTLRCSSQSGHNTVSWYQQALGQGPQFIFQYYREEENGRGNFPPRFSGLQFPNYSSELNVNALELDDSALYLCASSLVAGFDNEQFFGPGTRLTVL.

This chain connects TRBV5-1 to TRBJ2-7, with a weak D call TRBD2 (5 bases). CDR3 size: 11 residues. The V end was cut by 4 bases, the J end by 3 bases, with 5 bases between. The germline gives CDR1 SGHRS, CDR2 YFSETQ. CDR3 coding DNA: TGCGCCAGCAGCAGCGGCTACGAGCAGTACTTC. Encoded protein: CASSSGYEQYF.

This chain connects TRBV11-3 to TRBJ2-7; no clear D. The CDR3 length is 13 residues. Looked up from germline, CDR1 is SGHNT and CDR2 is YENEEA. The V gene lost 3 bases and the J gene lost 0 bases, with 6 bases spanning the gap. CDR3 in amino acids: CASSFGGSYEQYF. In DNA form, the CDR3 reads TGTGCCAGCAGCTTCGGTGGCTCCTACGAGCAGTACTTC. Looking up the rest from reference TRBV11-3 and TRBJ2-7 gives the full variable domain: EAGVVQSPRYKIIEKKQPVAFWCNPISGHNTLYWYLQNLGQGPELLIRYENEEAVDDSQLPKDRFSAERLKGVDSTLKIQPAELGDSAVYLCASSFGGSYEQYFGPGTRLTVT.

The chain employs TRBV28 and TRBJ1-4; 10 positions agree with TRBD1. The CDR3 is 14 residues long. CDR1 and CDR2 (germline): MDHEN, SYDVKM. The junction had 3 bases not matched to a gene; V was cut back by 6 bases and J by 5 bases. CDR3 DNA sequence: TGTGCCAGCAGGGACAGGGGGTCAAATGAAAAACTGTTTTTT. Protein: CASRDRGSNEKLFF.

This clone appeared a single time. CDR3 nucleotides: TGCAGCGTTGGGGGGGAGAACACTGAAGCTTTCTTT. This codes for CSVGGENTEAFF. The chain employs TRBV29-1 and TRBJ1-1; TRBD1 is a possible D gene (5 bases). The germline V gene encodes CDR1 SQVTM and CDR2 ANQGSEA. The CDR3 length is 12 residues. Trimming removed 4 bases at V and 1 base at J, with 7 bases between.

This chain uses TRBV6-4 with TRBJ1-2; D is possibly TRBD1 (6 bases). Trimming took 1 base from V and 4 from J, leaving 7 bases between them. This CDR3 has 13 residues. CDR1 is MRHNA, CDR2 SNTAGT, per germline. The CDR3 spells CASSDLQGYGYTF. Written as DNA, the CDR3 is TGTGCCAGCAGTGACTTACAGGGCTATGGCTACACCTTC.

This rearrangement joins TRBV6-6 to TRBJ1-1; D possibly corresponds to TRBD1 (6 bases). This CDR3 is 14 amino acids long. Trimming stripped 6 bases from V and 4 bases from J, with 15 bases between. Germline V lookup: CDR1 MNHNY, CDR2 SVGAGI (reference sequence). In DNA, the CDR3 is TGTGCCAGCAGCGGCGGGGGGCCGAGCACTGAAGCTTTCTTT. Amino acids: CASSGGGPSTEAFF.

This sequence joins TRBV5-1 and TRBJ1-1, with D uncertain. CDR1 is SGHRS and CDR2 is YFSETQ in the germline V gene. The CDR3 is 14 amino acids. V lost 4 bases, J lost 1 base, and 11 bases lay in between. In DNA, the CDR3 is TGCGCCAGCAGCCTGCAGGCCCAGAACACTGAAGCTTTCTTT. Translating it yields CASSLQAQNTEAFF.

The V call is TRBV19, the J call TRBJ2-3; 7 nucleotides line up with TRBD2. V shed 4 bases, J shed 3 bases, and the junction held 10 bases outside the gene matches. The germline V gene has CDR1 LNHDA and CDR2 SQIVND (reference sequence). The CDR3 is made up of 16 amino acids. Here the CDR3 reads CASSTLAEEGTDTQYF. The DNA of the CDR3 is TGTGCCAGTAGTACTCTAGCGGAAGAGGGGACAGATACGCAGTATTTT. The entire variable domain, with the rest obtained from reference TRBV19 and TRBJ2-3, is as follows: DGGITQSPKYLFRKEGQNVTLSCEQNLNHDAMYWYRQDPGQGLRLIYYSQIVNDFQKGDIAEGYSVSREKKESFPLTVTSAQKNPTAFYLCASSTLAEEGTDTQYFGPGTRLTVL.